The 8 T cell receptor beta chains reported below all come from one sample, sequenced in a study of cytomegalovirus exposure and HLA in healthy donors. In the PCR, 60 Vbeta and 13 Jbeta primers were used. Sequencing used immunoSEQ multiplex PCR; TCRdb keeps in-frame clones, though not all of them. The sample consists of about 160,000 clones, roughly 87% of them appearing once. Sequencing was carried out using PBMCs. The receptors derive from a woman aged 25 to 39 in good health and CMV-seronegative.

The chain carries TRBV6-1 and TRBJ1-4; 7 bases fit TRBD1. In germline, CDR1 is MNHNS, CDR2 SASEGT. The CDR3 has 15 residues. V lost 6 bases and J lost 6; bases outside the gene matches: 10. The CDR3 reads CASRRDRYLYEKLFF. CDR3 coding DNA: TGTGCCAGCAGAAGGGACAGATACTTATATGAAAAACTGTTTTTT.

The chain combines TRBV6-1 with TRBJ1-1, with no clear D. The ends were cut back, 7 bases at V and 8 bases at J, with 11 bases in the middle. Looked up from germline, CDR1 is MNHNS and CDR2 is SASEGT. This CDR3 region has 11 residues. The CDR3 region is CASTPGREAFF. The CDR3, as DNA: TGTGCCAGCACCCCCGGGAGGGAAGCTTTCTTT.

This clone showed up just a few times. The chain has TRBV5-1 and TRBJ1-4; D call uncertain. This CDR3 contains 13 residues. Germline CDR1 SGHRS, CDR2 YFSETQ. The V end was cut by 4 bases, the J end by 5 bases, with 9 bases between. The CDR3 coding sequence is TGCGCCAGCAGCGGGCAGAGAAATGAAAAACTGTTTTTT. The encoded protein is CASSGQRNEKLFF.

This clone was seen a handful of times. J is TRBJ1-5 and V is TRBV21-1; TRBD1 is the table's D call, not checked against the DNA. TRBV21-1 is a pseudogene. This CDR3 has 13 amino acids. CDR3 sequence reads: CASGDRENQPQHF. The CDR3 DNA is TGTGCCAGCGGCGACAGGGAGAATCAGCCCCAGCATTTT.

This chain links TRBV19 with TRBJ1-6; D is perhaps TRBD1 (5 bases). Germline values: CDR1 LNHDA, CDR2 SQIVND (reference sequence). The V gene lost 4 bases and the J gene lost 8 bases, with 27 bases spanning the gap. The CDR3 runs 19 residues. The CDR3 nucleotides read TGTGCCAGTAGTAGAACAGATGGGACGGGGGTAGAATGGTATTCACCCCTCCACTTT. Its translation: CASSRTDGTGVEWYSPLHF.

The CDR3 DNA sequence: TGTGCCAGCAGTGACAGGGGCAGATACTATGGCTACACCTTC. This gives the protein CASSDRGRYYGYTF. The rearrangement links TRBV25-1 to TRBJ1-2, with D possibly matching TRBD1 (6 bases). CDR3 size: 14 residues. Germline CDR1 and CDR2: MGHDK and SYGVNS. Trimming removed 3 bases at V and 3 bases at J, with 11 bases between.

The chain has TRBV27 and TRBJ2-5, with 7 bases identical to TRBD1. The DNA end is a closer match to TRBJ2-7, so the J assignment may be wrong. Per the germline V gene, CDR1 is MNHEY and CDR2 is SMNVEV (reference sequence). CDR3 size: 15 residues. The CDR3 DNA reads TGTGCCAGCAGTTTCCAGGACAGGCCTGCCTACGAGCAGTACTTC. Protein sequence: CASSFQDRPAYEQYF.

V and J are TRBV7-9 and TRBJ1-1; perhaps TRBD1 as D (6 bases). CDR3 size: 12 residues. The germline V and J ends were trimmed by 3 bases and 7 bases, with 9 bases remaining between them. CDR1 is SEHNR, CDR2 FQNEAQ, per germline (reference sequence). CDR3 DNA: TGTGCCAGCAGCTTTGGGACAAATGAAGCTTTCTTT. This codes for CASSFGTNEAFF. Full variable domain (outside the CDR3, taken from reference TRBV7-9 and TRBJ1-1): DTGVSQNPRHKITKRGQNVTFRCDPISEHNRLYWYRQTLGQGPEFLTYFQNEAQLEKSRLLSDRFSAERPKGSFSTLEIQRTEQGDSAMYLCASSFGTNEAFFGQGTRLTVV.